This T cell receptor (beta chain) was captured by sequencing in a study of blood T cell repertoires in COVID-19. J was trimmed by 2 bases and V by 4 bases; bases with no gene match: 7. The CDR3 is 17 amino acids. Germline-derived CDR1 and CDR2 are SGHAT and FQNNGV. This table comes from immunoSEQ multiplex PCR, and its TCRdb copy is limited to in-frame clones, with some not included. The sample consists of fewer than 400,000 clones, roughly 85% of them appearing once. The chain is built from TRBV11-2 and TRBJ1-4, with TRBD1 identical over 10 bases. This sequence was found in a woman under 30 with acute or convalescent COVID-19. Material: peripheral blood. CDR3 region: CASSYLRGQGTNEKLFF. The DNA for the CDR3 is TGTGCCAGCAGCTATCTACGGGGACAGGGGACTAATGAAAAACTGTTTTTT.